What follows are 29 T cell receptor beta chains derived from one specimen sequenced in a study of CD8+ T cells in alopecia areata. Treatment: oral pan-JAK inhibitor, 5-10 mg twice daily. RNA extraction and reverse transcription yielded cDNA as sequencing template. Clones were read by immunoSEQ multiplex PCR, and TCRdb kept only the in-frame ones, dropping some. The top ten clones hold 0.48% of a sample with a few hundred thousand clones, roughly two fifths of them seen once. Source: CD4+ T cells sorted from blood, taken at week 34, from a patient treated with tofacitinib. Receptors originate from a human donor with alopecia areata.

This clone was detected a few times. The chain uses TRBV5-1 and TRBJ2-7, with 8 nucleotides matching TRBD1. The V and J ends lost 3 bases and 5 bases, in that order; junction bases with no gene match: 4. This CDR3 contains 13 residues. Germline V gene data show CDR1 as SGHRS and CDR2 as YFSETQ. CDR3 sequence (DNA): TGCGCCAGCAGCTGGGGACAGGAGGACGAGCAGTACTTC. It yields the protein CASSWGQEDEQYF. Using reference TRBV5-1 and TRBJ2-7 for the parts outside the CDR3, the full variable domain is KAGVTQTPRYLIKTRGQQVTLSCSPISGHRSVSWYQQTPGQGLQFLFEYFSETQRNKGNFPGRFSGRQFSNSRSEMNVSTLELGDSALYLCASSWGQEDEQYFGPGTRLTVT.

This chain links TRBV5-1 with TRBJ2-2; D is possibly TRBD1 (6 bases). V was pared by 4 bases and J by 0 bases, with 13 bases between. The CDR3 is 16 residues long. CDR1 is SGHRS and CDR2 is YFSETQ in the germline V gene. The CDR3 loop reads CASSISGAPNTGELFF. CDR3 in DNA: TGCGCCAGCAGCATATCAGGGGCCCCGAACACCGGGGAGCTGTTTTTT.

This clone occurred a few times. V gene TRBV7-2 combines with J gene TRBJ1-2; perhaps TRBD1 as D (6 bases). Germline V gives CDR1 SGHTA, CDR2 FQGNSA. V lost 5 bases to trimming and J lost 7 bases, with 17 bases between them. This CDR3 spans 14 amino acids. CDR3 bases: TGTGCCAGCAGCCCGGGACACTTGGTCCCTGGCTACACCTTC. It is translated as CASSPGHLVPGYTF.

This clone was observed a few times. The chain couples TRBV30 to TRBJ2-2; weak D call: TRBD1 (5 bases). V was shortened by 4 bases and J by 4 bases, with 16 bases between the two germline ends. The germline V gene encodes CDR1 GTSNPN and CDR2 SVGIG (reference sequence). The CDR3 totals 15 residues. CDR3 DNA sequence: TGTGCCTGGACCTTACAGGTTTCCTTCACCGGGGAGCTGTTTTTT. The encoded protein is CAWTLQVSFTGELFF.

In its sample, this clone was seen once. The CDR3 is CASSPRAGSSYNEQFF. The CDR3 nucleotides read TGTGCCAGCAGCCCACGGGCGGGCTCCAGTTACAATGAGCAGTTCTTC. This chain joins TRBV7-2 and TRBJ2-1; D perhaps matches TRBD2 (5 bases). The CDR3 totals 16 residues. With 5 bases removed from V and 4 bases from J, the gap between germline ends came to 18 bases. Germline V lookup: CDR1 SGHTA, CDR2 FQGNSA. Together with reference TRBV7-2 and TRBJ2-1, the CDR3 gives the full variable domain: GAGVSQSPSNKVTEKGKDVELRCDPISGHTALYWYRQSLGQGLEFLIYFQGNSAPDKSGLPSDRFSAERTGGSVSTLTIQRTQQEDSAVYLCASSPRAGSSYNEQFFGPGTRLTVL.

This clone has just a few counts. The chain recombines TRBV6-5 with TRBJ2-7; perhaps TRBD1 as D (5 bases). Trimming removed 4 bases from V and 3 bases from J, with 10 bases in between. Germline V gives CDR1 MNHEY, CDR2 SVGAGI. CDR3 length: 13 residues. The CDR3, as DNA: TGTGCCAGCAGTTTTCAGGGTCTCTACGAGCAGTACTTC. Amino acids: CASSFQGLYEQYF.

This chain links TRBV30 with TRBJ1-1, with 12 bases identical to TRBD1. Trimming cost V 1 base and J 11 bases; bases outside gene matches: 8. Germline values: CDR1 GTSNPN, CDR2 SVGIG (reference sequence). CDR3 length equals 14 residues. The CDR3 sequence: CAWSAGQGALGAFF. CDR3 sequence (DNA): TGTGCCTGGAGTGCGGGACAGGGGGCCCTGGGGGCTTTCTTT. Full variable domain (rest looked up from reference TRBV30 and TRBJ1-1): SQTIHQWPATLVQPVGSPLSLECTVEGTSNPNLYWYRQAAGRGLQLLFYSVGIGQISSEVPQNLSASRPQDRQFILSSKKLLLSDSGFYLCAWSAGQGALGAFFGQGTRLTVV.

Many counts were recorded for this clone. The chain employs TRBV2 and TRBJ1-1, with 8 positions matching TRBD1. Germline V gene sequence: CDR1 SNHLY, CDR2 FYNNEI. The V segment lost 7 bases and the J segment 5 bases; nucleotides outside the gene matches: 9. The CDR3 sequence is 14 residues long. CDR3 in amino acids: CASTGLTGVTEAFF. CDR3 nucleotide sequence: TGTGCCAGCACTGGGTTGACAGGGGTAACTGAAGCTTTCTTT.

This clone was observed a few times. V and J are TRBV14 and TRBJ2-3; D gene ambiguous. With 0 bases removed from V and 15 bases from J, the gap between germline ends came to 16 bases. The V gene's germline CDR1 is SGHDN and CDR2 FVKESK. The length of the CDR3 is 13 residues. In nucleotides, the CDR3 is TGTGCCAGCAGCCAAGAGCGCGGACGGAGAAGATATTTT. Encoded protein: CASSQERGRRRYF.

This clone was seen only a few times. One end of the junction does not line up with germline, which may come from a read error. The CDR3 sequence: CASSMWGGSFNEQFF. CDR3 coding DNA: TGTGCCAGTAGTATGTGGGGCGGTTCCTTCAATGAGCAGTTCTTC. The rearrangement links TRBV19 to TRBJ2-1; TRBD1 is a possible D gene (5 bases). Germline loops: CDR1 LNHDA, CDR2 SQIVND (reference sequence). CDR3 size: 15 residues.

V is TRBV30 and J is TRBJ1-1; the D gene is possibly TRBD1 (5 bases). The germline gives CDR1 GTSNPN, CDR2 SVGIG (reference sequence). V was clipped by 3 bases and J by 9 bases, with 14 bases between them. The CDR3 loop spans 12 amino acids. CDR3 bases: TGTGCCTGGAGCGCCCCAGGGACTAAAGCTTTCTTT. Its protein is CAWSAPGTKAFF.

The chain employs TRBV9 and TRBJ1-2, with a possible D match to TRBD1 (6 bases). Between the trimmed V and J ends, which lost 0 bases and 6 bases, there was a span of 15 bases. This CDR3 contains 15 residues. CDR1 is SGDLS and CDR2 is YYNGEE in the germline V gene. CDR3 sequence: CASSVATRQVHGYTF. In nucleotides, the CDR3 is TGTGCCAGCAGCGTAGCTACCAGACAGGTCCATGGCTACACCTTC. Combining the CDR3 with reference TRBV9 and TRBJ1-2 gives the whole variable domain DSGVTQTPKHLITATGQRVTLRCSPRSGDLSVYWYQQSLDQGLQFLIQYYNGEERAKGNILERFSAQQFPDLHSELNLSSLELGDSALYFCASSVATRQVHGYTFGSGTRLTVV.

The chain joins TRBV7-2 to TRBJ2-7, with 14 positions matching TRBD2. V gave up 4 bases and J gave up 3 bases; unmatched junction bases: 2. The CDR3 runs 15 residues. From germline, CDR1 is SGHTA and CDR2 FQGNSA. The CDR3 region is CASSSGLAGVYEQYF. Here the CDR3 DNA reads TGTGCCAGCAGCTCGGGACTAGCGGGAGTCTACGAGCAGTACTTC.

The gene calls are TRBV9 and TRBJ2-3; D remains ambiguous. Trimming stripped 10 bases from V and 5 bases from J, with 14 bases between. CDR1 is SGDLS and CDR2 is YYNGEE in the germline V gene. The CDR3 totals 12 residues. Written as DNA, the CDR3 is TGTGCCTCCTCAGACCGCGGAGATACGCAGTATTTT. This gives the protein CASSDRGDTQYF.

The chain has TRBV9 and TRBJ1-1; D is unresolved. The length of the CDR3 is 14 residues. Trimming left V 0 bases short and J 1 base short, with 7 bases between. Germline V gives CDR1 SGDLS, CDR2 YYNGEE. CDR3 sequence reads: CASSVVMENTEAFF. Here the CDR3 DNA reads TGTGCCAGCAGCGTAGTAATGGAGAACACTGAAGCTTTCTTT. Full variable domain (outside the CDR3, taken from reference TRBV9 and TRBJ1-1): DSGVTQTPKHLITATGQRVTLRCSPRSGDLSVYWYQQSLDQGLQFLIQYYNGEERAKGNILERFSAQQFPDLHSELNLSSLELGDSALYFCASSVVMENTEAFFGQGTRLTVV.

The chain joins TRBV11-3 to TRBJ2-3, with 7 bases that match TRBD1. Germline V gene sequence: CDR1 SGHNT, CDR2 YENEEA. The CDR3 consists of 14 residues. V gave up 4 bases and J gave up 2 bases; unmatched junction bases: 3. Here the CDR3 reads CASSSDRATDTQYF. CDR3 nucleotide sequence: TGTGCCAGCAGCTCCGACAGGGCCACAGATACGCAGTATTTT. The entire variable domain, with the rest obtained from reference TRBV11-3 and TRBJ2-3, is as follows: EAGVVQSPRYKIIEKKQPVAFWCNPISGHNTLYWYLQNLGQGPELLIRYENEEAVDDSQLPKDRFSAERLKGVDSTLKIQPAELGDSAVYLCASSSDRATDTQYFGPGTRLTVL.

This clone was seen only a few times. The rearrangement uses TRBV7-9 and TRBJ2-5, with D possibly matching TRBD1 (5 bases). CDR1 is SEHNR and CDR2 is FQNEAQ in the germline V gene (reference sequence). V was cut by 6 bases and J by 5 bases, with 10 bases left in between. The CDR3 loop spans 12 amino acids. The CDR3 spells CASRTVQETQYF. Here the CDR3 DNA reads TGTGCCAGCAGGACAGTACAGGAGACCCAGTACTTC.

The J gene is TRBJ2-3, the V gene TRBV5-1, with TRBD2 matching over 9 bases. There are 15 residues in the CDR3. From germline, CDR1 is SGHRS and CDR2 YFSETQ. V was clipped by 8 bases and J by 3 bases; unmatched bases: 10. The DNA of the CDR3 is TGCGCCAGTTGTAGCGGGGGAGGAGATACAGATACGCAGTATTTT. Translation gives CASCSGGGDTDTQYF.

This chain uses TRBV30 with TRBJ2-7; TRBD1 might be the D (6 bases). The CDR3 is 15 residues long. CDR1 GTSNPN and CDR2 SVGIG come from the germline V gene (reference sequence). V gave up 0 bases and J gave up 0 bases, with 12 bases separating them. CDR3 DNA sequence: TGTGCCTGGAGTGTACTAGGACAGAACTCCTACGAGCAGTACTTC. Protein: CAWSVLGQNSYEQYF.

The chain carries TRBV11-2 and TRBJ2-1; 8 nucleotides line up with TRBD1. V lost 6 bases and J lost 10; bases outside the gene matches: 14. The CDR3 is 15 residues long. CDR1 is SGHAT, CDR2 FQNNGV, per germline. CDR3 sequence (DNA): TGTGCCAGCAGTTCAAACAGGGGGGTTGTTAGGGAGCAGTTCTTC. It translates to CASSSNRGVVREQFF.

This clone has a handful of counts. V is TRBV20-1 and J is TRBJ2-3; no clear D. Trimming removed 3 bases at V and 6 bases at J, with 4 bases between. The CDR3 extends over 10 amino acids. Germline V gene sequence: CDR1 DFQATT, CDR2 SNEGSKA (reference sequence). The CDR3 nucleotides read TGCAGTGCTAGTAGGGATACGCAGTATTTT. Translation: CSASRDTQYF.

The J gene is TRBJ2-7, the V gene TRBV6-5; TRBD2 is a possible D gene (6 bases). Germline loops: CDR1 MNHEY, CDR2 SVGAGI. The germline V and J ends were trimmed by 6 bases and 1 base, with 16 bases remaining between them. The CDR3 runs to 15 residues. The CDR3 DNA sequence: TGTGCCAGCAGATCCTGGGACTCATTTTCCTACGAGCAGTACTTC. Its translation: CASRSWDSFSYEQYF.

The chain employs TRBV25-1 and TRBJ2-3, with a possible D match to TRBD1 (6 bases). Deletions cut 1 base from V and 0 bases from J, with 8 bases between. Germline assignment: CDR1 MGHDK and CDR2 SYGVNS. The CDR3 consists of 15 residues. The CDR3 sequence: CASSESDRSTDTQYF. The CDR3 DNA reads TGTGCCAGCAGTGAATCGGACAGAAGCACAGATACGCAGTATTTT.

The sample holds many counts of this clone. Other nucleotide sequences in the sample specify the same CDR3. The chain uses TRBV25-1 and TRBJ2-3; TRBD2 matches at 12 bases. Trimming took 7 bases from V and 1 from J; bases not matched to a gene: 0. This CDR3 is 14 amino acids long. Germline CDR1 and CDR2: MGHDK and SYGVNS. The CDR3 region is CASTSGRGTDTQYF. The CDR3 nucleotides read TGTGCCAGCACTAGCGGGAGGGGCACAGATACGCAGTATTTT.

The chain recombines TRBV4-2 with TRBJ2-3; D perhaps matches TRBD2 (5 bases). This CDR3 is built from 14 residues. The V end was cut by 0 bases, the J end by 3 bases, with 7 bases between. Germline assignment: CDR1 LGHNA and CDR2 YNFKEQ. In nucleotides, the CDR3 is TGTGCCAGCAGCCAAGATTCGGGAACAGATACGCAGTATTTT. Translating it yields CASSQDSGTDTQYF.

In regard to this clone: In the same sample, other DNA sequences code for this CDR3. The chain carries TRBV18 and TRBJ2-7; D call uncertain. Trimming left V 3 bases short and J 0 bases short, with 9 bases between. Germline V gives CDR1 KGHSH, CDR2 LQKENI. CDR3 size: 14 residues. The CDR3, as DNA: TGTGCCAGCTCACCGACGCTCAGCTCCTACGAGCAGTACTTC. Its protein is CASSPTLSSYEQYF.

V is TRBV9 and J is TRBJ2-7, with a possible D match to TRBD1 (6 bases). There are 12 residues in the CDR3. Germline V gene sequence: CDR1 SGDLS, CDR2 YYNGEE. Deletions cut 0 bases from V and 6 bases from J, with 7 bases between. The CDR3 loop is CASSVVGGEQYF. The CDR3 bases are TGTGCCAGCAGCGTAGTAGGGGGCGAGCAGTACTTC.

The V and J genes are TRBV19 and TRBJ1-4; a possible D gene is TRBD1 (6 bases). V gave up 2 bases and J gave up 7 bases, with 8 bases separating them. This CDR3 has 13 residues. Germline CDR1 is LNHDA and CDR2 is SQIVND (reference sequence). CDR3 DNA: TGTGCCAGTAGTATACAGGGGACTGAAAAACTGTTTTTT. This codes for CASSIQGTEKLFF.

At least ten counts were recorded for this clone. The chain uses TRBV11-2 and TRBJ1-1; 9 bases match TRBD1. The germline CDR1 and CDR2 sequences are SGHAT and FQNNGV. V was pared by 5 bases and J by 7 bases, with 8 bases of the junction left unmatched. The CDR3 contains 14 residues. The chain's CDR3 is CASSRGQGNREAFF. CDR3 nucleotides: TGTGCCAGCAGCCGGGGACAGGGAAACCGTGAAGCTTTCTTT.